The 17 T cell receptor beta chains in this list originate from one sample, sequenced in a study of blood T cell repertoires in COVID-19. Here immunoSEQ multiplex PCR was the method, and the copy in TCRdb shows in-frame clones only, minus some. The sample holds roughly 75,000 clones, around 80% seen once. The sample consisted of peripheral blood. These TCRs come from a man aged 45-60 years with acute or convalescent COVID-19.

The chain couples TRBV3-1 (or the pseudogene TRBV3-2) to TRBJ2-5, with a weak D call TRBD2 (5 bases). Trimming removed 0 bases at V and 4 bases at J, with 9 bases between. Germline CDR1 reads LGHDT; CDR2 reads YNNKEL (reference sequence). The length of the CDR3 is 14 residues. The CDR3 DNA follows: TGTGCCAGCAGCCAAGAGATAGGAGGAGAGACCCAGTACTTC. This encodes CASSQEIGGETQYF.

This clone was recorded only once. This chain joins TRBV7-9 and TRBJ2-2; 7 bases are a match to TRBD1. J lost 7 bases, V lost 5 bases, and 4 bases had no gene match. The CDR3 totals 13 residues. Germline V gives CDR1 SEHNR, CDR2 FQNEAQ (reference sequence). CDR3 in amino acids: CASSPWTGGELFF. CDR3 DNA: TGTGCCAGCAGCCCTTGGACAGGCGGGGAGCTGTTTTTT.

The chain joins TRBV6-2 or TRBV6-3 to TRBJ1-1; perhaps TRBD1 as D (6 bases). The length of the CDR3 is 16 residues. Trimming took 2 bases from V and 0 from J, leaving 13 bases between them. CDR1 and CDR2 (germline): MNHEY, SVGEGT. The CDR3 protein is CASSYPQGRMNTEAFF. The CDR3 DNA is TGTGCCAGCAGTTACCCACAGGGCCGGATGAACACTGAAGCTTTCTTT.

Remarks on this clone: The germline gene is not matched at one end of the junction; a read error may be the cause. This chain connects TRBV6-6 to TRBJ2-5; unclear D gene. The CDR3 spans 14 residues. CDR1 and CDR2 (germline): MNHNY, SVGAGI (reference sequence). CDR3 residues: CASTTLRTQGTQYF. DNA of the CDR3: TGTGCCAGCACTACACTAAGAACCCAAGGGACCCAGTACTTC.

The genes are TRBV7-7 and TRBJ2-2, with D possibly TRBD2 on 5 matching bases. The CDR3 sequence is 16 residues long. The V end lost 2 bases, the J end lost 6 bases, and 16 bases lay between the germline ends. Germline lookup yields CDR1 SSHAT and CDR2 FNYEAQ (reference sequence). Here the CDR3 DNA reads TGTGCCAGCAGCTTATCCCCGGGGAAGTTCGCCGGGGAGCTGTTTTTT. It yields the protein CASSLSPGKFAGELFF.

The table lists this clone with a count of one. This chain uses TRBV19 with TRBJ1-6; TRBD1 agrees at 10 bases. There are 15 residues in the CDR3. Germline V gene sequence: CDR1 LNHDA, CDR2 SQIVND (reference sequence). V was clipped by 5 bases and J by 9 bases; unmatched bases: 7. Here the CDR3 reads CASSEGQGISSPLHF. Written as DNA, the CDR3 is TGTGCCAGTAGTGAGGGACAGGGGATAAGTTCACCCCTCCACTTT.

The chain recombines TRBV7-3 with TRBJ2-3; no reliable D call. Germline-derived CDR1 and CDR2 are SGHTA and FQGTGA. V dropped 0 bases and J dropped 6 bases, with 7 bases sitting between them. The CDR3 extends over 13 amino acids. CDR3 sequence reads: CASSLTPGDTQYF. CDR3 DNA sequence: TGTGCCAGCAGCTTAACACCCGGGGATACGCAGTATTTT. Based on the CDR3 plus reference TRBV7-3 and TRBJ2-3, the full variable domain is GAGVSQTPSNKVTEKGKYVELRCDPISGHTALYWYRQSLGQGPEFLIYFQGTGAADDSGLPNDRFFAVRPEGSVSTLKIQRTERGDSAVYLCASSLTPGDTQYFGPGTRLTVL.

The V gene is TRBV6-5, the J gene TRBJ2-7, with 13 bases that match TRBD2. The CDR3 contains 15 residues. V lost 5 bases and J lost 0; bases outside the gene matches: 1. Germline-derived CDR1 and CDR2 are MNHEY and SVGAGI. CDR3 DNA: TGTGCCAGCAGTAGGACTAGCGGGAGCTCCTACGAGCAGTACTTC. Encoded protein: CASSRTSGSSYEQYF.

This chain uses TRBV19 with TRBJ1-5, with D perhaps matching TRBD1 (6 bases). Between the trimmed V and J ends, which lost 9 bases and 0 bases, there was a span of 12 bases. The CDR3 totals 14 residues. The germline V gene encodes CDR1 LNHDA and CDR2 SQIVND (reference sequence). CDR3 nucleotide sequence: TGTGCCAGCAGGGGTGGGACTAGCAATCAGCCCCAGCATTTT. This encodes CASRGGTSNQPQHF.

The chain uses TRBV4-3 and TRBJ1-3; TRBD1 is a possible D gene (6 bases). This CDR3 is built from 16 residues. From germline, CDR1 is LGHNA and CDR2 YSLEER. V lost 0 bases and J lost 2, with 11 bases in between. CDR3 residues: CASSQDRGGAGNTIYF. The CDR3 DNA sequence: TGCGCCAGCAGCCAAGATAGAGGGGGGGCTGGAAACACCATATATTTT.

Here the CDR3 reads CASSPTGSFNTEAFF. CDR3 DNA sequence: TGTGCCAGCAGTCCGACAGGGTCGTTCAACACTGAAGCTTTCTTT. The chain employs TRBV28 and TRBJ1-1; 7 nucleotides agree with TRBD1. Germline V gene lookup returns CDR1 MDHEN and CDR2 SYDVKM. The CDR3 contains 15 residues. V trimming: 5 bases; J trimming: 2 bases; junction bases outside the gene matches: 8.

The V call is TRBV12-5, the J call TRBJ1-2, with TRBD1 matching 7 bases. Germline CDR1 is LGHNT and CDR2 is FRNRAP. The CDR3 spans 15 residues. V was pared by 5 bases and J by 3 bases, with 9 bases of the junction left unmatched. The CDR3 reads CASGTPRDSHYGYTF. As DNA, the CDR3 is TGTGCTAGTGGTACCCCGAGGGACAGTCACTATGGCTACACCTTC.

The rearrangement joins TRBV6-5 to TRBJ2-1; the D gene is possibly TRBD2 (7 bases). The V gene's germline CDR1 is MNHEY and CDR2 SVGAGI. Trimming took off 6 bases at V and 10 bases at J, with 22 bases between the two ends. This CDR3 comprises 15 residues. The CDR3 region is CASSPLGGASEEQFF. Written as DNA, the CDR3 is TGTGCCAGCAGCCCCCTAGGGGGGGCTTCCGAGGAGCAGTTCTTC.

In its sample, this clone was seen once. CDR3 region: CASSPSRDNEELFF. DNA of the CDR3: TGTGCCAGCAGCCCGTCCCGGGACAATGAGGAGCTGTTTTTT. V and J are TRBV7-3 and TRBJ2-2, with a tentative D call TRBD1 (6 bases). V was pared by 5 bases and J by 10 bases, with 17 bases between. The CDR3 consists of 14 residues. Germline-derived CDR1 and CDR2 are SGHTA and FQGTGA.

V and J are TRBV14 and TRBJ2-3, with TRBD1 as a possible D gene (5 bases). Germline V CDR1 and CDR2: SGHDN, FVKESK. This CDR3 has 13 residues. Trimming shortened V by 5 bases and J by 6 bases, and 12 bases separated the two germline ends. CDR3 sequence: CASSAWTWDTQYF. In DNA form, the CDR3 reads TGTGCCAGCAGCGCGTGGACATGGGATACGCAGTATTTT.

CDR3 coding DNA: TGTGCCAGCAGCTGGGCTAGCGGGAGCTATGAGCAGTTCTTC. Its translation: CASSWASGSYEQFF. The chain recombines TRBV9 with TRBJ2-1; 10 nucleotides match TRBD2. With 4 bases clipped from V and 8 bases from J, the junction kept 6 bases outside the gene matches. The germline CDR1 and CDR2 sequences are SGDLS and YYNGEE. The CDR3 loop spans 14 amino acids.

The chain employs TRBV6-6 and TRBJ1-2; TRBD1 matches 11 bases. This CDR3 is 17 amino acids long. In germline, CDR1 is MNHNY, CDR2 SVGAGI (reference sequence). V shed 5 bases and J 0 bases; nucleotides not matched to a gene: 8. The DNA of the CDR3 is TGTGCCAGCAGTCGATCCGGACAGGGGGCCTCTAACTATGGCTACACCTTC. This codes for CASSRSGQGASNYGYTF.